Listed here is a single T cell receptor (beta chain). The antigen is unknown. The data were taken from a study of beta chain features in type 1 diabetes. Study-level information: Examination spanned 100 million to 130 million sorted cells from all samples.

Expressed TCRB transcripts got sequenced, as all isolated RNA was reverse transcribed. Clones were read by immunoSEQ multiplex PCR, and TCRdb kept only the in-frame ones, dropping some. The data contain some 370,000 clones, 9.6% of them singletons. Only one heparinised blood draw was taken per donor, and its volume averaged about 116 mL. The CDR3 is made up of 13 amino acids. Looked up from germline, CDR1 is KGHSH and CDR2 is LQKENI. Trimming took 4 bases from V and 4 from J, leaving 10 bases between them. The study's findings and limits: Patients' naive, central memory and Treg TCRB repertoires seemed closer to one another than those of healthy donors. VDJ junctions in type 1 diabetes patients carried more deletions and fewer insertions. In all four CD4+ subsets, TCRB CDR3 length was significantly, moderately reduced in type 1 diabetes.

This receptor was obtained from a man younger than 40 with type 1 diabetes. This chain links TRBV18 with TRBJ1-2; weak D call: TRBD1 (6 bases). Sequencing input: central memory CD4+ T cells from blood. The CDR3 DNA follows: TGTGCCAGCTCACTCGACAGGATCTATGGCTACACCTTC. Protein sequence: CASSLDRIYGYTF.